This T cell receptor (beta chain) was observed in a study of T cells in Graves' hyperthyroidism and ophthalmopathy. TCR beta CDR3 sequences were amplified from RNA transcripts. Primed by the HTBI set, a first-round RT-PCR was run on the TCR CDR3. TCRdb itself ran the multiplex PCR reads through MiXCR, one entry per CDR3 protein. In the table there are 500,000 to 600,000 distinct CDR3 sequences, just over 45% of which are singletons. Details on this clonotype: Its specificity is not known.

This CDR3 is built from 16 residues. The germline V gene encodes CDR1 SGHVS and CDR2 FQNEAQ. Trimming pared 1 base from V and 0 bases from J, leaving 7 bases between. The study's findings and limits: Using 13 V-J features, a model discriminated ophthalmopathy from stable hyperthyroidism. In validation, the model predicted ophthalmopathy. These predictions came a median around 5.9 months before onset.

This TCR was sampled from an adult woman with Graves' disease, either hyperthyroidism or ophthalmopathy (not recorded which). The gene calls are TRBV7-8 and TRBJ2-6; tentative D call: TRBD1 (6 bases). The sample comprised peripheral blood or thyroid tissue (not recorded which). In nucleotides, the CDR3 is TGTGCCAGCAGCTTAGGACAGGTCTCTGGGGCCAACGTCCTGACTTTC. This gives the protein CASSLGQVSGANVLTF.